The clone carrying this T cell receptor (beta chain) counts as medium-sized (0.01 to 0.1%). What it binds is unknown. Multiplex PCR with 32 V and 13 J primers amplified TCR beta CDR3. MiXCR was run by TCRdb on the multiplex PCR reads, yielding one entry per CDR3 protein. The repertoire holds 10,000 to 11,000 distinct CDR3 sequences, approximately 21% seen once, with more than 3% in the top ten. The data are from a study of immune heterogeneity within non-small cell lung tumors. Study as a whole: In total, the tumors were 4 squamous cell carcinomas, approximately ten non-squamous carcinomas and 1 not otherwise specified.

CDR3 size: 12 residues. Germline CDR1 is GTSNPN and CDR2 is SVGIG (reference sequence). V was clipped by 2 bases and J by 2 bases, with 7 bases between them. Bulk tumor genomic DNA served as template, at approximately 580 ng per sample. Surgery yielded several widely spaced biopsies per primary tumor. Those enrolled were patients newly diagnosed with untreated non-small cell lung cancer and undergoing curative surgery. Having surgery with curative intent, the donors were patients newly diagnosed with non-small cell lung cancer. General observations from the study: Multiple tumor sites within a patient showed recurrence of identical dominant CDR3 beta clonotypes; site-unique high-frequency clones were present as well. Individual patients largely had distinct high-frequency T-cell receptor beta clonotypes from one another.

This receptor was obtained from a man in his fifties or sixties with non-small cell lung cancer. Sample: lung tumor tissue. The chain combines TRBV30 with TRBJ2-7; D not resolved. CDR3 region: CAWSNGPYEQYF. The CDR3 DNA reads TGTGCCTGGAGTAACGGGCCCTACGAGCAGTACTTC. The full variable domain, with the rest looked up from reference TRBV30 and TRBJ2-7, is SQTIHQWPATLVQPVGSPLSLECTVEGTSNPNLYWYRQAAGRGLQLLFYSVGIGQISSEVPQNLSASRPQDRQFILSSKKLLLSDSGFYLCAWSNGPYEQYFGPGTRLTVT.